This record covers a single T cell receptor (beta chain). Per the study methods: The assay estimated nucleated cells by amplifying reference gene primers. The data were produced by immunoSEQ multiplex PCR, yet TCRdb's version contains in-frame clones alone and is incomplete. V, J and clone size derive from that table, while D and trimming were established from the DNA sequence. The table has around 250,000 clones, 86% seen once. This specimen belongs to a study of blood T cell repertoires in COVID-19. Study context: Spain, Italy and the United States supplied samples that represented acute and convalescent COVID-19. In each case, the material was cDNA or gDNA derived from T cells, B-cell-depleted T cells, or PBMCs.

Sequences were obtained from peripheral blood. The sequence was collected from a man aged 60 to 69 with acute or convalescent COVID-19.

CDR3 DNA: TGTGCCAGCAGCTCCGCCGGCGGAGTTTTGGTCGAGCAGTACTTC. Translation gives CASSSAGGVLVEQYF. The chain uses TRBV11-3 and TRBJ2-7, with D uncertain. The CDR3 contains 15 residues. The V end lost 4 bases, the J end lost 6 bases, and 19 bases lay between the germline ends. Germline assignment: CDR1 SGHNT and CDR2 YENEEA.